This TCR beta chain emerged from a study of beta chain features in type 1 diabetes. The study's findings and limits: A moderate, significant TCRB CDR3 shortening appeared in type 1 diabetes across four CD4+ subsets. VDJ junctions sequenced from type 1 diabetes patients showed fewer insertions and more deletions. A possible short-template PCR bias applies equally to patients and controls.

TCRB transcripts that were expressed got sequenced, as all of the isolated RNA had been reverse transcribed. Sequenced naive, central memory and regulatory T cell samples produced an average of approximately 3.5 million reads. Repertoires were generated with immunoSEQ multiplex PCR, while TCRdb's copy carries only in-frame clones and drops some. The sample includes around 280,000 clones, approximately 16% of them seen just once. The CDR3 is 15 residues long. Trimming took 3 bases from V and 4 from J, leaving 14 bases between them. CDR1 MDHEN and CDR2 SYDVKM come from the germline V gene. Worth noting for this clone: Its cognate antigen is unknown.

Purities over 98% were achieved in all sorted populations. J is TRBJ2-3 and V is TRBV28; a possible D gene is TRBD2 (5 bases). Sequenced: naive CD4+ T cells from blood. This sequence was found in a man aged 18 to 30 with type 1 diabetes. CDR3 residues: CASSFQLAGSDTQYF. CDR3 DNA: TGTGCCAGCAGTTTCCAGCTAGCCGGCTCAGATACGCAGTATTTT.